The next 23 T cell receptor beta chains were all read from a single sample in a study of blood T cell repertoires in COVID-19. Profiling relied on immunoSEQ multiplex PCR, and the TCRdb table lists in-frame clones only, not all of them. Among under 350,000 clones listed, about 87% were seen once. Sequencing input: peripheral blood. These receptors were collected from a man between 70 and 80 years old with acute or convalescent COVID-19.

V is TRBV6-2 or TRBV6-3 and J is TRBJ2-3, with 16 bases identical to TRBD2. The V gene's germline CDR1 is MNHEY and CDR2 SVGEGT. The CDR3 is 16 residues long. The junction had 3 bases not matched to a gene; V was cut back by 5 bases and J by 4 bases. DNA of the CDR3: TGTGCCAGCAGTGGGACTAGCGGGGGGGCCCCAGATACGCAGTATTTT. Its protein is CASSGTSGGAPDTQYF.

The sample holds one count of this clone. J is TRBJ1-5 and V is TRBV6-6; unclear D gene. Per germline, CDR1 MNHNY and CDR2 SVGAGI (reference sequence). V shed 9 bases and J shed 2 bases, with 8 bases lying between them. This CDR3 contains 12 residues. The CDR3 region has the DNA TGTGCCAGTCGGGGTGGCAATCAGCCCCAGCATTTT. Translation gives CASRGGNQPQHF.

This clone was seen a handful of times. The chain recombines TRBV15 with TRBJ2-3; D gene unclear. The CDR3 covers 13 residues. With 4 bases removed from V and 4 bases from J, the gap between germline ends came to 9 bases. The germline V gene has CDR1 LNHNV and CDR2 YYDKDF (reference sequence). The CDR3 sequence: CATSMRGSDTQYF. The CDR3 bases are TGTGCCACCAGCATGAGAGGTTCAGATACGCAGTATTTT.

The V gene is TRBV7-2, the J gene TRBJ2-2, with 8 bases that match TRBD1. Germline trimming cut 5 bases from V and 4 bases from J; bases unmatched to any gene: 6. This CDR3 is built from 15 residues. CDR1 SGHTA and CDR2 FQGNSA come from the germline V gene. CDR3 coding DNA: TGTGCCAGCAGCCCGACAGGGGTGAGCACCGGGGAGCTGTTTTTT. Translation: CASSPTGVSTGELFF.

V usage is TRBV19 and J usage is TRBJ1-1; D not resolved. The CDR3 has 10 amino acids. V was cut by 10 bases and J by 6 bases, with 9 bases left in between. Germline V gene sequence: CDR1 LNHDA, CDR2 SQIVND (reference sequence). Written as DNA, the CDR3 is TGTGCCATTTCAACATCTGAAGCTTTCTTT. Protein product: CAISTSEAFF.

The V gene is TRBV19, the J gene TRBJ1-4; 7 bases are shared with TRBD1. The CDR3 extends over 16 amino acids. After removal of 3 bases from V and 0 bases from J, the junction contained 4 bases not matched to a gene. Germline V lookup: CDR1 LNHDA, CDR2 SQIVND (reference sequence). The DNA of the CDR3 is TGTGCCAGTAGTATCGACAGGGCGGCAACTAATGAAAAACTGTTTTTT. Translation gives CASSIDRAATNEKLFF.

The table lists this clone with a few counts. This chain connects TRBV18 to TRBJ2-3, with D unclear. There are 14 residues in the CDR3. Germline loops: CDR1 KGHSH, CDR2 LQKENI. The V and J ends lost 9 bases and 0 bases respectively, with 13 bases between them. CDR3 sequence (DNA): TGTGCCAGTGCCCCGGGTCCAAGCACAGATACGCAGTATTTT. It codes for CASAPGPSTDTQYF.

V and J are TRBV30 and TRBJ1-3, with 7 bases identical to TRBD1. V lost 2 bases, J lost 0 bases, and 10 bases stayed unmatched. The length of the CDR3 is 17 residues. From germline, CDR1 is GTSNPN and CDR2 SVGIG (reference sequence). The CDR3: CAWSPFGGQSSGNTIYF. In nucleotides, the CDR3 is TGTGCCTGGAGTCCTTTTGGGGGACAGAGCTCTGGAAACACCATATATTTT.

The CDR3 coding sequence is TGCGCCAGCAGCCAAACGACAGGGGACGGAGGTCAGCCCCAGCATTTT. Protein: CASSQTTGDGGQPQHF. This chain joins TRBV4-3 and TRBJ1-5, with 8 nucleotides matching TRBD1. The CDR3 covers 16 residues. Germline V lookup: CDR1 LGHNA, CDR2 YSLEER. The V gene end was trimmed by 2 bases and the J gene end by 6 bases; junction bases not matched to a gene: 9.

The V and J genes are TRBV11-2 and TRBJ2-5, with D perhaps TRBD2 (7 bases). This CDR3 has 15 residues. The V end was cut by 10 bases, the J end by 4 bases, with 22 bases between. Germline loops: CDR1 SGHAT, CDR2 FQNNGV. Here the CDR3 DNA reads TGTGCCACCACCCGGGGAGGGGGGGCTGGAGAGACCCAGTACTTC. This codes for CATTRGGGAGETQYF.

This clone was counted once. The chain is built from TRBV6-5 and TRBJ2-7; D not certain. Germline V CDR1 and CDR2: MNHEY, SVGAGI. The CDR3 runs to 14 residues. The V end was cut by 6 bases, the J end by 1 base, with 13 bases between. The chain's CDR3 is CASRMGQASYEQYF. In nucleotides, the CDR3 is TGTGCCAGCAGGATGGGCCAGGCGTCCTACGAGCAGTACTTC.

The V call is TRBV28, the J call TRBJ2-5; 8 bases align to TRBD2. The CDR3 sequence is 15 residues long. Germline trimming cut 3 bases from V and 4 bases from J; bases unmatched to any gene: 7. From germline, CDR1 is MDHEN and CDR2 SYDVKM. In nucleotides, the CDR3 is TGTGCCAGCAGTTTCCTCAGCGGGGGAGGAGAGACCCAGTACTTC. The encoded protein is CASSFLSGGGETQYF.

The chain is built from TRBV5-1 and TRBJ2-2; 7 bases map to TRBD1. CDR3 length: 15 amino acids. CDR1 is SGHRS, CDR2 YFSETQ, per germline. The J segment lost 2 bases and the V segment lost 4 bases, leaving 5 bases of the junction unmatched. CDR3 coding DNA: TGCGCCAGCAGCCCGGGACAGAGCAACACCGGGGAGCTGTTTTTT. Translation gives CASSPGQSNTGELFF.

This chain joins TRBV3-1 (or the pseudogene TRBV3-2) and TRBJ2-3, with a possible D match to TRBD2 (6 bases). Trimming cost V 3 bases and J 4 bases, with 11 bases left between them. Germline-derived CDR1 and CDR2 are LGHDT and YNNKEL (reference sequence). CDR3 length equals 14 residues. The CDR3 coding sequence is TGTGCCAGCAGCCAGAGGGACTCGGCAGATACGCAGTATTTT. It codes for CASSQRDSADTQYF.

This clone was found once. The CDR3 sequence is CASSPLAGEEGSYNEQFF. As DNA, the CDR3 is TGTGCCAGCTCACCCCTAGCGGGGGAGGAGGGGTCCTACAATGAGCAGTTCTTC. The chain combines TRBV18 with TRBJ2-1, with 10 positions matching TRBD2. This CDR3 has 18 residues. The V gene end was trimmed by 3 bases and the J gene end by 1 base; junction bases not matched to a gene: 9. CDR1 KGHSH and CDR2 LQKENI come from the germline V gene. Filled out from reference TRBV18 and TRBJ2-1, the complete variable domain reads NAGVMQNPRHLVRRRGQEARLRCSPMKGHSHVYWYRQLPEEGLKFMVYLQKENIIDESGMPKERFSAEFPKEGPSILRIQQVVRGDSAAYFCASSPLAGEEGSYNEQFFGPGTRLTVL.

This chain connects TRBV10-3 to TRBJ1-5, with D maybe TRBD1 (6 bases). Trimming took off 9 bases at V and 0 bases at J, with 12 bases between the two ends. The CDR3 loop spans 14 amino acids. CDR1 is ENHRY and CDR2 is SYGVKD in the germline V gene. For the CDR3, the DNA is TGTGCCATTCAACCAGGGGATAGCAATCAGCCCCAGCATTTT. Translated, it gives CAIQPGDSNQPQHF.

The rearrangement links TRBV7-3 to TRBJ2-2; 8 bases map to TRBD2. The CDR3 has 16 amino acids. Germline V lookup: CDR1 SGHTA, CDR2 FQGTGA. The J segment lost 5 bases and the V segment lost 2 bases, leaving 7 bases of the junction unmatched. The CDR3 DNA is TGTGCCAGCAGCTTACAATCTAGCGGGTATACCGGGGAGCTGTTTTTT. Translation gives CASSLQSSGYTGELFF.

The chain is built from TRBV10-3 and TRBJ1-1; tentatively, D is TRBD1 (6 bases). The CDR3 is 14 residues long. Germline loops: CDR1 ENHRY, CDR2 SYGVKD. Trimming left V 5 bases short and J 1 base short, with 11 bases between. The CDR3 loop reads CAISPGTRNTEAFF. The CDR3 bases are TGTGCCATCAGTCCCGGGACAAGGAACACTGAAGCTTTCTTT.

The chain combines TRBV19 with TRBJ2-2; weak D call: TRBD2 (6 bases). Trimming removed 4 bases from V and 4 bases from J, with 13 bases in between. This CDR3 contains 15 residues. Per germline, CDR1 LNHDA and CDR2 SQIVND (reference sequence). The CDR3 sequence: CASSTGNGGTGELFF. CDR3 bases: TGTGCCAGTAGTACGGGGAACGGGGGCACCGGGGAGCTGTTTTTT.

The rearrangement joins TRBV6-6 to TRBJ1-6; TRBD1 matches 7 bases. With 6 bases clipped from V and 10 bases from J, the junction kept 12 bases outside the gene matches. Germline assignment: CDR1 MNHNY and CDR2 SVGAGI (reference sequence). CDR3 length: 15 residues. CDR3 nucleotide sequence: TGTGCCAGCAGCCGCTCCCGGGACAGTTTGTCACCCCTCCACTTT. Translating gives CASSRSRDSLSPLHF.

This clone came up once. The CDR3 DNA sequence: TGTGCCAGCAGACGGACAGTAGACCGCGGGTTTGAGCAGTTCTTC. Translated, it gives CASRRTVDRGFEQFF. The chain is built from TRBV2 and TRBJ2-1; tentatively, D is TRBD1 (6 bases). The germline V gene has CDR1 SNHLY and CDR2 FYNNEI. Between the trimmed V and J ends, which lost 6 bases and 9 bases, there was a span of 21 bases. The CDR3 is made up of 15 amino acids.

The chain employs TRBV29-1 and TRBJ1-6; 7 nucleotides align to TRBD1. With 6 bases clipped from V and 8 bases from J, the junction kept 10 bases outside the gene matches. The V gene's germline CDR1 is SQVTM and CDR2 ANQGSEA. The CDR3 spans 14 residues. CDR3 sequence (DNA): TGCAGCGTAAATCTAGGGGGCCGAGATTCACCCCTCCACTTT. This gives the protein CSVNLGGRDSPLHF. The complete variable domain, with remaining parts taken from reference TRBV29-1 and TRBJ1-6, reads SAVISQKPSRDICQRGTSLTIQCQVDSQVTMMFWYRQQPGQSLTLIATANQGSEATYESGFVIDKFPISRPNLTFSTLTVSNMSPEDSSIYLCSVNLGGRDSPLHFGNGTRLTVT.

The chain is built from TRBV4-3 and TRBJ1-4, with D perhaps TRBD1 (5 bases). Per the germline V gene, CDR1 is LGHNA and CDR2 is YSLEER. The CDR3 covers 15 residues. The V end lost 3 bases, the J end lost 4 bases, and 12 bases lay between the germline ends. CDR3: CASSHRQSYNEKLFF. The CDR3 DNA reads TGCGCCAGCAGCCATCGACAGTCCTATAATGAAAAACTGTTTTTT.